The 21 T cell receptor beta chains below were found in one sample sequenced in a study of T cell repertoires in cytomegalovirus infection. TCRdb passed the reads through MiXCR, listing each CDR3 protein once. In the table there are 630,000 or so distinct CDR3 sequences, approximately 24% of which are singletons. Sequencing used CD8+ T cells from PBMCs. These receptor sequences come from a human donor in good health (CMV status not recorded). Some clones in this sample may be carry-over from other donors' samples.

This clonotype was observed at least ten times. This chain connects TRBV29-1 to TRBJ2-2, with TRBD2 identical over 8 bases. The CDR3 totals 17 residues. The V gene's germline CDR1 is SQVTM and CDR2 ANQGSEA. Trimming cost V 6 bases and J 3 bases; bases outside gene matches: 15. The DNA for the CDR3 is TGCAGCGTCGCCCCCGAGAGGGCGGGGGGAGACACCGGGGAGCTGTTTTTT. Its protein product is CSVAPERAGGDTGELFF.

The rearrangement uses TRBV7-9 and TRBJ2-5; possibly TRBD2 for D (6 bases). Germline CDR1 and CDR2: SEHNR and FQNEAQ (reference sequence). The CDR3 contains 15 residues. V was shortened by 5 bases and J by 1 base, with 14 bases between the two germline ends. DNA of the CDR3: TGTGCCAGCAGCGCCCCCGGGGGAGTCCAAGAGACCCAGTACTTC. This encodes CASSAPGGVQETQYF.

This chain uses TRBV5-5 with TRBJ2-1, with TRBD2 matching over 12 bases. After removal of 2 bases from V and 0 bases from J, the junction contained 12 bases not matched to a gene. This CDR3 has 20 amino acids. Germline lookup yields CDR1 SGHKS and CDR2 YYEKEE (reference sequence). The CDR3 coding sequence is TGTGCCAGCAGCTTTTTGCTAGCGGGGGGGCCCGTCAGCTCCTACAATGAGCAGTTCTTC. It specifies CASSFLLAGGPVSSYNEQFF.

The rearrangement links TRBV7-9 to TRBJ2-7, with 7 bases aligning to TRBD1. The CDR3 sequence is 14 residues long. Germline V gives CDR1 SEHNR, CDR2 FQNEAQ (reference sequence). J gave up 4 bases and V 5 bases, and 8 bases lay outside the gene matches. DNA for the CDR3: TGTGCCAGCAGCGATGACAGGGCTGGGTACGAGCAGTACTTC. Translation: CASSDDRAGYEQYF. The full variable domain, completed using reference TRBV7-9 and TRBJ2-7, is DTGVSQNPRHKITKRGQNVTFRCDPISEHNRLYWYRQTLGQGPEFLTYFQNEAQLEKSRLLSDRFSAERPKGSFSTLEIQRTEQGDSAMYLCASSDDRAGYEQYFGPGTRLTVT.

This clonotype has more than one count but fewer than ten. The genes are TRBV28 and TRBJ2-5, with D possibly matching TRBD2 (6 bases). CDR1 and CDR2 (germline): MDHEN, SYDVKM. The V and J ends lost 4 bases and 4 bases respectively, with 19 bases between them. The CDR3 contains 16 residues. CDR3 bases: TGTGCCAGCAGTTCCATATCGTGGAGGGTTGGAGAGACCCAGTACTTC. Its translation is CASSSISWRVGETQYF.

The sample holds a few counts of this clonotype. This chain uses TRBV18 with TRBJ1-4; no clear D gene. The CDR3 extends over 14 amino acids. The germline V gene encodes CDR1 KGHSH and CDR2 LQKENI. V shed 3 bases and J shed 6 bases, with 11 bases lying between them. The CDR3 region is CASSPSGLDEKLFF. CDR3 bases: TGTGCCAGCTCACCTTCGGGTTTGGATGAAAAACTGTTTTTT.

This clonotype has a handful of counts. This sequence joins TRBV7-9 and TRBJ1-4; D possibly corresponds to TRBD1 (6 bases). Germline CDR1 is SEHNR and CDR2 is FQNEAQ (reference sequence). Trimming removed 1 base at V and 6 bases at J, with 15 bases between. The CDR3 has 16 residues. As DNA, the CDR3 is TGTGCCAGCAGCTTAGAGAGCGGGGGCGCTGATGAAAAACTGTTTTTT. Translation gives CASSLESGGADEKLFF.

J is TRBJ2-1 and V is TRBV28; D is possibly TRBD1 (6 bases). Trimming took off 5 bases at V and 0 bases at J, with 11 bases between the two ends. CDR1 MDHEN and CDR2 SYDVKM come from the germline V gene. The CDR3 is 15 residues long. CDR3 nucleotides: TGTGCCAGCAGTAAGGACAGTAGCTCCTACAATGAGCAGTTCTTC. It translates to CASSKDSSSYNEQFF. Full variable domain (remainder filled in from reference TRBV28 and TRBJ2-1): DVKVTQSSRYLVKRTGEKVFLECVQDMDHENMFWYRQDPGLGLRLIYFSYDVKMKEKGDIPEGYSVSREKKERFSLILESASTNQTSMYLCASSKDSSSYNEQFFGPGTRLTVL.

This clonotype was seen only a few times. The V call is TRBV20-1, the J call TRBJ2-4, with D possibly being TRBD1 (6 bases). Trimming took 8 bases from V and 2 from J, leaving 19 bases between them. The CDR3 is 15 amino acids. Germline lookup yields CDR1 DFQATT and CDR2 SNEGSKA (reference sequence). CDR3 region: CSSQPRQAPKNIQYF. Written as DNA, the CDR3 is TGCAGTTCCCAGCCCCGACAGGCCCCCAAAAACATTCAGTACTTC.

V and J are TRBV6-4 and TRBJ2-7; 8 positions match TRBD2. The trim removed 2 bases at V and 4 bases at J, leaving 10 bases unmatched. This CDR3 region has 16 residues. Looked up from germline, CDR1 is MRHNA and CDR2 is SNTAGT. The CDR3 DNA follows: TGTGCCAGCAGTGACCGAACTAGCGGCGCGCTATACGAGCAGTACGTC. Its protein is CASSDRTSGALYEQYV.

This clonotype was picked up a small number of times. The chain links TRBV7-2 to TRBJ1-4; D unclear. This CDR3 spans 15 amino acids. Trimming removed 4 bases from V and 0 bases from J, with 9 bases in between. Per the germline V gene, CDR1 is SGHTA and CDR2 is FQGNSA. CDR3: CASSYRPATNEKLFF. CDR3 in DNA: TGTGCCAGCAGCTATAGACCTGCAACTAATGAAAAACTGTTTTTT.

Worth noting for this clonotype: Given a much more abundant clone one base away, this may be a read error. This rearrangement joins TRBV7-3 to TRBJ2-3; D is ambiguous. The CDR3 consists of 15 residues. CDR1 is SGHTA, CDR2 FQGTGA, per germline. V lost 3 bases and J 2 bases, leaving 12 bases between the germline ends. Written as DNA, the CDR3 is TGTGCCAGCAGCTTCTTTATTGGGGACACAGATACGCAGTATTTT. This gives the protein CASSFFIGDTDTQYF. Looking up the rest from reference TRBV7-3 and TRBJ2-3 gives the full variable domain: GAGVSQTPSNKVTEKGKYVELRCDPISGHTALYWYRQSLGQGPEFLIYFQGTGAADDSGLPNDRFFAVRPEGSVSTLKIQRTERGDSAVYLCASSFFIGDTDTQYFGPGTRLTVL.

In its sample, this clonotype was seen a few times. The CDR3 DNA follows: TGTGCCAGTAGTATGGGGCTCTCCTACGAGCAGTACTTC. Amino acids: CASSMGLSYEQYF. The chain joins TRBV19 to TRBJ2-7, with D possibly being TRBD1 (5 bases). The CDR3 totals 13 residues. Germline CDR1 reads LNHDA; CDR2 reads SQIVND (reference sequence). Trimming shortened V by 3 bases and J by 0 bases, and 6 bases separated the two germline ends.

The chain uses TRBV7-6 and TRBJ1-1, with D hard to call. The germline V gene has CDR1 SGHVS and CDR2 FNYEAQ. This CDR3 is 11 amino acids long. For the CDR3, the DNA is TGTGTCTGTGATGGGAACACTGAAGCTTTCTTT. As protein: CVCDGNTEAFF.

This clonotype was picked up one time. This chain uses TRBV7-9 with TRBJ1-6, with 7 bases identical to TRBD1. This CDR3 contains 15 residues. The J segment lost 8 bases and the V segment lost 5 bases, leaving 9 bases of the junction unmatched. Germline V gives CDR1 SEHNR, CDR2 FQNEAQ (reference sequence). CDR3 in amino acids: CASSPQGKVDSPLHF. In DNA, the CDR3 is TGTGCCAGCAGCCCACAGGGGAAGGTCGATTCACCCCTCCACTTT.

The CDR3 DNA follows: TGCAGTGCTAGAGTAGACAGGGGGAGGAAGACTATTGACACAGATACGCAGTATTTT. This translates into CSARVDRGRKTIDTDTQYF. The J gene is TRBJ2-3, the V gene TRBV20-1, with 9 bases that match TRBD1. There are 19 residues in the CDR3. Germline V gives CDR1 DFQATT, CDR2 SNEGSKA (reference sequence). With 1 base clipped from V and 2 bases from J, the junction kept 16 bases outside the gene matches.

This clonotype was recorded at least ten times. The chain recombines TRBV7-9 with TRBJ2-5, with 10 bases fitting TRBD1. This CDR3 has 15 amino acids. In germline, CDR1 is SEHNR, CDR2 FQNEAQ (reference sequence). V dropped 4 bases and J dropped 5; count of bases not matched to a gene: 7. The CDR3 is CASSSRDRGWETQYF. DNA of the CDR3: TGTGCCAGCAGCTCCCGGGACAGGGGCTGGGAGACCCAGTACTTC.

This clonotype was seen more than once but under ten times. This rearrangement joins TRBV5-5 to TRBJ2-7; TRBD1 aligns across 11 bases. Germline lookup yields CDR1 SGHKS and CDR2 YYEKEE (reference sequence). The CDR3 is made up of 14 amino acids. Losses at the gene ends were 3 bases for V and 3 bases for J; bases not matched to a gene: 2. CDR3 DNA sequence: TGTGCCAGCAGCTCGGACAGGGGGCTCTACGAGCAGTACGTC. Translating it yields CASSSDRGLYEQYV.

Concerning this clonotype itself: It may be a read error: a sequence one base away is much more abundant. The chain uses TRBV7-2 and TRBJ1-3; 8 bases map to TRBD1. The CDR3 is 14 amino acids. Per germline, CDR1 SGHTA and CDR2 FQGNSA. CDR3: CASSGQGAGKTIYF. The CDR3 DNA sequence: TGTGCCAGCAGCGGCCAGGGGGCTGGAAAAACCATATATTTT.

In this sample, this clonotype turned up many times. This chain uses TRBV7-6 with TRBJ2-1, with 14 bases that match TRBD2. Germline CDR1 and CDR2: SGHVS and FNYEAQ. The CDR3 is 16 residues long. V lost 5 bases and J lost 4; bases outside the gene matches: 4. CDR3 DNA sequence: TGTGCCAGCAGCACGACTAGCGGGGGGGCGTACAATGAGCAGTTCTTC. Its protein product is CASSTTSGGAYNEQFF. Full variable domain (rest looked up from reference TRBV7-6 and TRBJ2-1): GAGVSQSPRYKVTKRGQDVALRCDPISGHVSLYWYRQALGQGPEFLTYFNYEAQQDKSGLPNDRFSAERPEGSISTLTIQRTEQRDSAMYRCASSTTSGGAYNEQFFGPGTRLTVL.

This clonotype was observed a few times. This rearrangement joins TRBV3-1 to TRBJ1-1, with TRBD1 matching over 7 bases. In germline, CDR1 is LGHDT, CDR2 YNNKEL (reference sequence). V dropped 5 bases and J dropped 0; count of bases not matched to a gene: 9. The CDR3 is 16 residues long. Here the CDR3 DNA reads TGTGCCAGCAGCTCTGAACAGGGGTACATGAACACTGAAGCTTTCTTT. Protein product: CASSSEQGYMNTEAFF.